This T cell receptor (beta chain) was captured in a study of shared clonotypes between healthy human individuals. The CDR3 is 14 residues long. Germline V CDR1 and CDR2: SNHLY, FYNNEI. Trimming took 5 bases from V and 4 from J, leaving 12 bases between them. The repertoire was sequenced with immunoSEQ multiplex PCR; TCRdb's copy has only in-frame clones and lacks some. This sample has over 850,000 clones, with roughly 74% found just once. The genes are TRBV2 and TRBJ2-1, with D possibly matching TRBD1 (8 bases). This sequence originates from a man younger than 30 in good health. Some clones in this sample may be carry-over from other donors' samples. The sample consisted of memory CD4+ T cells from PBMCs. The subset here: CD45RA-negative fraction. The CDR3 spells CASSQQGGYNEQFF. For the CDR3, the DNA is TGTGCCAGCAGTCAACAGGGGGGGTACAATGAGCAGTTCTTC. The complete variable domain, with remaining parts taken from reference TRBV2 and TRBJ2-1, reads EPEVTQTPSHQVTQMGQEVILRCVPISNHLYFYWYRQILGQKVEFLVSFYNNEISEKSEIFDDQFSVERPDGSNFTLKIRSTKLEDSAMYFCASSQQGGYNEQFFGPGTRLTVL.